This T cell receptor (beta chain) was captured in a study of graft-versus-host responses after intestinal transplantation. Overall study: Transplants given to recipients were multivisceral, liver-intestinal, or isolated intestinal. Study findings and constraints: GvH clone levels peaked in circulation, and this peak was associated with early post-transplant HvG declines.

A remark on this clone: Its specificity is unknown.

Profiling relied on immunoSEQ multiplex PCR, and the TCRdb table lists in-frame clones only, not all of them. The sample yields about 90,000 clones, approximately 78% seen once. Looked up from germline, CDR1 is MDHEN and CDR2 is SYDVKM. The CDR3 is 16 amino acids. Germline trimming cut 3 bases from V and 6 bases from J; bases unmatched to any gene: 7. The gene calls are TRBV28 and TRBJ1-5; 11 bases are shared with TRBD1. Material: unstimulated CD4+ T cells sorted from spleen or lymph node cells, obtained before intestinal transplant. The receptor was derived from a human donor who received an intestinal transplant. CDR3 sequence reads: CASSLWDRGFSQPQHF. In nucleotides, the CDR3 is TGTGCCAGCAGTTTGTGGGACAGGGGGTTTAGTCAGCCCCAGCATTTT.